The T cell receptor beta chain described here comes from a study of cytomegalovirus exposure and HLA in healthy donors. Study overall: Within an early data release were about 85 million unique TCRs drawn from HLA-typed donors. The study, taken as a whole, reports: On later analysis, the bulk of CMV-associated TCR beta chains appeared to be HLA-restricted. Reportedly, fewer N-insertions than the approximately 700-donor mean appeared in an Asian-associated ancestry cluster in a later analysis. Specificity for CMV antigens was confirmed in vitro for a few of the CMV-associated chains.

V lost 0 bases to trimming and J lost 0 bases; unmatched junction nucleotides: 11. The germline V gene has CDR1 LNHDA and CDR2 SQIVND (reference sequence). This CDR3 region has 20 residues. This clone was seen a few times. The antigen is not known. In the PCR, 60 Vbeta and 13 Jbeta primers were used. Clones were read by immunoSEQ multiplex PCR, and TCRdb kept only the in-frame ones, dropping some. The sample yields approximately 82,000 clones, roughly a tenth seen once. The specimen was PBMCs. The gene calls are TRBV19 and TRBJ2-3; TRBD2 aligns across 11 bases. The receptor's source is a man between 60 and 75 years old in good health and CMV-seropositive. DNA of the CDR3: TGTGCCAGTAGTATAGACCCTCCTAGCGGGAGGACAACTAGCACAGATACGCAGTATTTT. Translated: CASSIDPPSGRTTSTDTQYF.